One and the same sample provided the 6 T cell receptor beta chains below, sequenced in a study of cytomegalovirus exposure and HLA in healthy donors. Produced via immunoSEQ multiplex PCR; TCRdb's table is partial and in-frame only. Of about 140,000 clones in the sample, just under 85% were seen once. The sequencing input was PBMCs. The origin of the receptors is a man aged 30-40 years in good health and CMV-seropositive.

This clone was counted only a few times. DNA for the CDR3: TGTGCCAGCAGCCCGGGGGGACTCCACTACGAGCAGTACTTC. This codes for CASSPGGLHYEQYF. This chain joins TRBV11-2 and TRBJ2-7; the match to TRBD2 covers 7 bases. V lost 5 bases to trimming and J lost 3 bases; unmatched junction nucleotides: 7. CDR1 and CDR2 (germline): SGHAT, FQNNGV. The CDR3 is 14 amino acids.

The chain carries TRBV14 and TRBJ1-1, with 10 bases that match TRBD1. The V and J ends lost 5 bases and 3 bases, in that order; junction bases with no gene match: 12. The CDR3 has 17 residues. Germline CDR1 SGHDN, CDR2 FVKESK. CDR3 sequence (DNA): TGTGCCAGCAGCATAAGACAGGGGGCGAACGTGGACACTGAAGCTTTCTTT. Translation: CASSIRQGANVDTEAFF.

For the CDR3, the DNA is TGTGTCAGAAGCTTAGCACTAGCGGACGGATCCTACGAGCAGTACTTC. Translation: CVRSLALADGSYEQYF. This chain links TRBV7-5 with TRBJ2-7; the listed D gene, TRBD2, was not tested against the DNA. TRBV7-5 is a pseudogene segment. The CDR3 runs to 16 residues.

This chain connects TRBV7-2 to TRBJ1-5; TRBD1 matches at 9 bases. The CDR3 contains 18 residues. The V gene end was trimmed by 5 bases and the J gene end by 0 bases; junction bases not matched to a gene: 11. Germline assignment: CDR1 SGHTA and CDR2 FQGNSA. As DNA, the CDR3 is TGTGCCAGCAGCCTCGGGACAGGGACCTCCTATAGCAATCAGCCCCAGCATTTT. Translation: CASSLGTGTSYSNQPQHF.

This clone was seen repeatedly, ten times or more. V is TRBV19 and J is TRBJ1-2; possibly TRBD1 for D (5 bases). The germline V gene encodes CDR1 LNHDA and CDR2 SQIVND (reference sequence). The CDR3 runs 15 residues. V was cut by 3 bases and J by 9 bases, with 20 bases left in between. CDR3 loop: CASSIDGTSISSYTF. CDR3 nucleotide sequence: TGTGCCAGTAGTATCGACGGGACTTCGATATCAAGCTACACCTTC. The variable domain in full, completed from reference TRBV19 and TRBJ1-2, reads DGGITQSPKYLFRKEGQNVTLSCEQNLNHDAMYWYRQDPGQGLRLIYYSQIVNDFQKGDIAEGYSVSREKKESFPLTVTSAQKNPTAFYLCASSIDGTSISSYTFGSGTRLTVV.

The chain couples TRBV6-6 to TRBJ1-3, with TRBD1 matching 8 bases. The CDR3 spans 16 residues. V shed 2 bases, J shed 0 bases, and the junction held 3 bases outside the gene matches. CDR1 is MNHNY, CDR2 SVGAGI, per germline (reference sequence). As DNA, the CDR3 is TGTGCCAGCAGTTACCCGGGACAGGTCTCTGGAAACACCATATATTTT. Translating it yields CASSYPGQVSGNTIYF.